The entry below gives a single T cell receptor (beta chain) sequence along with its context. This entry belongs to a study of control samples from healthy donors and cancer patients. Sequencing was performed with immunoSEQ multiplex PCR; in TCRdb, only in-frame clones are kept and a portion is missing. The sample gives 60,000 to 75,000 clones, over 85% of which show up once; less than 6.5% is in the top ten. The source of this sequence is a man in his fifties or sixties with colorectal cancer. Material: PBMCs.

In nucleotides, the CDR3 is TGTGCCAGTAGTTCCCGCCACCCCTATGGCTACACCTTC. Its protein is CASSSRHPYGYTF. The rearrangement links TRBV19 to TRBJ1-2; D not resolved. CDR1 and CDR2 from the germline V gene are LNHDA and SQIVND (reference sequence). The CDR3 extends over 13 amino acids. V was pared by 5 bases and J by 4 bases, with 11 bases between.